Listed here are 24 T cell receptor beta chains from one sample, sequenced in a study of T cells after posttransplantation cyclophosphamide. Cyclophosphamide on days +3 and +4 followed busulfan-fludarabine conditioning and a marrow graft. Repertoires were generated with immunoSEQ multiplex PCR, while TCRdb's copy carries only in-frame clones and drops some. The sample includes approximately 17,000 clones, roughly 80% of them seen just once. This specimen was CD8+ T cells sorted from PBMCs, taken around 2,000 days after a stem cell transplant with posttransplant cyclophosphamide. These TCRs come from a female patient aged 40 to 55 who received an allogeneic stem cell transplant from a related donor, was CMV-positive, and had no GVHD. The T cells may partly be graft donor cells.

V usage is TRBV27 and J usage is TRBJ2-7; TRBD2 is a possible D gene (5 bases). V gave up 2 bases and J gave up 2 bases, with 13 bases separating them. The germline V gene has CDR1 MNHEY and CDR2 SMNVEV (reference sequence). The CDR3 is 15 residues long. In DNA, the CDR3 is TGTGCCAGCAGTTTAATGAGCGGCCCTACCTACGAGCAGTACTTC. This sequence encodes CASSLMSGPTYEQYF.

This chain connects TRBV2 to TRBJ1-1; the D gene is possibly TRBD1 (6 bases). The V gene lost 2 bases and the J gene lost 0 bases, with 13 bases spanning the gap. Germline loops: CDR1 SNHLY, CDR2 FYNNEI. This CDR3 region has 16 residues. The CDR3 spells CASSERGTDVNTEAFF. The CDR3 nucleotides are TGTGCCAGCAGTGAAAGGGGGACGGATGTGAACACTGAAGCTTTCTTT.

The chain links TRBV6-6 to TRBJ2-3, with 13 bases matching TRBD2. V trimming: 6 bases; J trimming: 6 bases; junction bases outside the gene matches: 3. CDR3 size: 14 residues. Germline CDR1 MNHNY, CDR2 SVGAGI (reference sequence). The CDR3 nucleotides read TGTGCCAGCAGAACTAGCGGGGGGGCCGATACGCAGTATTTT. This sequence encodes CASRTSGGADTQYF.

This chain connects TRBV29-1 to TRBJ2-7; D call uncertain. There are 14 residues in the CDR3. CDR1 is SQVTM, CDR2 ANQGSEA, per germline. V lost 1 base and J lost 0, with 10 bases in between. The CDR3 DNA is TGCAGCGTTGAAGGTTATTCAGACTCCTACGAGCAGTACTTC. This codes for CSVEGYSDSYEQYF.

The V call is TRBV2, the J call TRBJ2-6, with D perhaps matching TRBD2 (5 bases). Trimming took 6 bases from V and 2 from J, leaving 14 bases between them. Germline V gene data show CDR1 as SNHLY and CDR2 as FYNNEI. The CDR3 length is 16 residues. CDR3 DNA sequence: TGTGCCAGCAGGCCATCGGAGGCCGCTGGGGCCAACGTCCTGACTTTC. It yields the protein CASRPSEAAGANVLTF.

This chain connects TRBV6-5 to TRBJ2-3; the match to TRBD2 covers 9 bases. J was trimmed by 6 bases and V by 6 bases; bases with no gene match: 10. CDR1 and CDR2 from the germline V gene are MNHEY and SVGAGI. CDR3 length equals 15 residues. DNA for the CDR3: TGTGCCAGCAGCCCTCTCGGCGGGGGGGCCGATACGCAGTATTTT. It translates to CASSPLGGGADTQYF.

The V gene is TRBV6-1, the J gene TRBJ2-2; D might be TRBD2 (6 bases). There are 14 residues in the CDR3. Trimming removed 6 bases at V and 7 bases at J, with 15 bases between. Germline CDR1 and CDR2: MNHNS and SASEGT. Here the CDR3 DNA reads TGTGCCAGCAGCCCCACTAGCAAAGGCGGGGAGCTGTTTTTT. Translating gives CASSPTSKGGELFF.

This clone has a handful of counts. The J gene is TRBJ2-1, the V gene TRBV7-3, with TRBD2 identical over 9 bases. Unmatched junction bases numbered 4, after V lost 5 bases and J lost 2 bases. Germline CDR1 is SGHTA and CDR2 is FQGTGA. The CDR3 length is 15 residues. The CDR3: CASSTAGGTYNEQFF. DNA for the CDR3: TGTGCCAGCAGCACAGCGGGGGGCACCTACAATGAGCAGTTCTTC.

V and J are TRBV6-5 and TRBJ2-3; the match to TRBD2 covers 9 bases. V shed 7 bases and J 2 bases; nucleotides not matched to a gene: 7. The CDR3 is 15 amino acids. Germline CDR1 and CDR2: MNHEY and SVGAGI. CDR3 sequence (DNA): TGTGCCAGCAACCCCCAGCGGGGGGTCACAGATACGCAGTATTTT. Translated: CASNPQRGVTDTQYF.

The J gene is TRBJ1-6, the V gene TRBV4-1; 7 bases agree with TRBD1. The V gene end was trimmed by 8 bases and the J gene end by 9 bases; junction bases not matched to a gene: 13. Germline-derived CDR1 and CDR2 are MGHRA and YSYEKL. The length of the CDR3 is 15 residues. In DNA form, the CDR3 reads TGCGCCAGCGGCTCTTTAGTAGGGGGCGGTTCACCCCTCCACTTT. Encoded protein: CASGSLVGGGSPLHF.

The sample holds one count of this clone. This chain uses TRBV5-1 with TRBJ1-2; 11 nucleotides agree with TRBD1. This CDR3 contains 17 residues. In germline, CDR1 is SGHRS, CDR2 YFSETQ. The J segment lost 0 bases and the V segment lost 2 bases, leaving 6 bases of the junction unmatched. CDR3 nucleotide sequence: TGCGCCAGCAGCTTAGGACAGGGGGCAGTGGCTAACTATGGCTACACCTTC. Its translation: CASSLGQGAVANYGYTF.

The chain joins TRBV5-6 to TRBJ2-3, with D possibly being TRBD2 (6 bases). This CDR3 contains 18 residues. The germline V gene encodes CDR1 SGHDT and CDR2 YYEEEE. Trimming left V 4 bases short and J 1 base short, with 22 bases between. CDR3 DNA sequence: TGTGCCAGCAGCCCCCCGACTAGATTGGGGGTTGGCACAGATACGCAGTATTTT. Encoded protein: CASSPPTRLGVGTDTQYF.

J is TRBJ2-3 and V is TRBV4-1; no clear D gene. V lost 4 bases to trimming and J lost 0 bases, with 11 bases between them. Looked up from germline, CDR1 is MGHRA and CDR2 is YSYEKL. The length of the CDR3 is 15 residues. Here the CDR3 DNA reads TGCGCCAGCAGCCGAGAGACACGAAGCACAGATACGCAGTATTTT. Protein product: CASSRETRSTDTQYF.

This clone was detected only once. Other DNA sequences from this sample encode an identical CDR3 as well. In nucleotides, the CDR3 is TGCGCCAGCAGCCAAGTCGGGGGCTACAATGAGCAGTTCTTC. This codes for CASSQVGGYNEQFF. The chain combines TRBV4-1 with TRBJ2-1, with a weak D call TRBD2 (6 bases). Germline loops: CDR1 MGHRA, CDR2 YSYEKL. Trimming took 1 base from V and 3 from J, leaving 7 bases between them. The CDR3 has 14 amino acids.

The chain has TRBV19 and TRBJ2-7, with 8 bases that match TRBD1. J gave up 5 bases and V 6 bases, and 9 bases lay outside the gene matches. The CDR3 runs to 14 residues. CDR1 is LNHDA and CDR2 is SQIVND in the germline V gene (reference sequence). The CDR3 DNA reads TGTGCCAGTAGCGACAGGGGCGGAGTGGACGAGCAGTACTTC. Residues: CASSDRGGVDEQYF.

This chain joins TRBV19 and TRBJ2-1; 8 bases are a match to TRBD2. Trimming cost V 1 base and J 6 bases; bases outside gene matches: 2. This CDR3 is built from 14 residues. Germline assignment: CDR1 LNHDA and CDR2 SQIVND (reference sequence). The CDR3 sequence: CASSIAGGLNEQFF. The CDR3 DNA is TGTGCCAGTAGTATAGCGGGGGGGCTCAATGAGCAGTTCTTC.

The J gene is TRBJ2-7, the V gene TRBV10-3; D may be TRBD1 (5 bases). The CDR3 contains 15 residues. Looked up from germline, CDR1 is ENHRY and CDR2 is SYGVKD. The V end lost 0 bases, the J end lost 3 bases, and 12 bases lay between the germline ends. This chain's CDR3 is CAISESSQGDYEQYF. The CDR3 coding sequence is TGTGCCATCAGTGAGTCGAGTCAGGGTGACTACGAGCAGTACTTC.

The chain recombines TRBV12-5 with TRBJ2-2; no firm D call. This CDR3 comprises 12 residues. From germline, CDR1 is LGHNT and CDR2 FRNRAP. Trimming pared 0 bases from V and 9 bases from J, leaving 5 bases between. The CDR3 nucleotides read TGTGCTAGTGGTTTGGTACTTTGGGAGCTGTTTTTT. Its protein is CASGLVLWELFF.

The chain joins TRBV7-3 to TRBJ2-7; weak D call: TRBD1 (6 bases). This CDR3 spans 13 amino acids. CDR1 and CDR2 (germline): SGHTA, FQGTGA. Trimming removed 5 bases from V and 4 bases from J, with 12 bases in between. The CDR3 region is CASSPGTPYEQYF. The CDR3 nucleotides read TGTGCCAGCAGCCCTGGGACACCATACGAGCAGTACTTC.

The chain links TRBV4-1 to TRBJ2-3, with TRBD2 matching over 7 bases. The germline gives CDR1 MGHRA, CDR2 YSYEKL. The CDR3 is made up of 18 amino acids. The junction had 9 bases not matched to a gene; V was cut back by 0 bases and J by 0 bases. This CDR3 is CASSQDSVASGSTDTQYF. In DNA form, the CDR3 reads TGCGCCAGCAGCCAAGATTCAGTGGCTAGCGGTAGCACAGATACGCAGTATTTT.

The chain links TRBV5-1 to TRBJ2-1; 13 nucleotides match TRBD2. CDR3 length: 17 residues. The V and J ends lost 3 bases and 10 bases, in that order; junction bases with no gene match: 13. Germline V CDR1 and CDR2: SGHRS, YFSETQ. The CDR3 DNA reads TGCGCCAGCAGCTGGGGTCCTACTAGCGGGGGGGCCGGAGAGCAGTTCTTC. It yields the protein CASSWGPTSGGAGEQFF.

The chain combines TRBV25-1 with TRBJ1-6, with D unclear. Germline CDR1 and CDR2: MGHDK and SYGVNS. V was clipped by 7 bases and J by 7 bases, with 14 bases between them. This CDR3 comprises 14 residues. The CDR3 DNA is TGTGCCAGCATTCCGGCGCCGGGGAATTCACCCCTCCACTTT. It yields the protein CASIPAPGNSPLHF.

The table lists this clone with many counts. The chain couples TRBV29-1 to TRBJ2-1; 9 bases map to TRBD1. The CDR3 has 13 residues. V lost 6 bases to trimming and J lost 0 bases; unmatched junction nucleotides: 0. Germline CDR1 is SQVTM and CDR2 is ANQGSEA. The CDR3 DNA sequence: TGCAGCGTGACAGGGGGCTCCTACAATGAGCAGTTCTTC. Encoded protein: CSVTGGSYNEQFF.

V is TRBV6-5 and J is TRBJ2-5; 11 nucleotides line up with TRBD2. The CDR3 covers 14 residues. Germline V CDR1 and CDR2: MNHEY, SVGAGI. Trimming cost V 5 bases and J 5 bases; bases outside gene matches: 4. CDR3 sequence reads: CASSLAGGRETQYF. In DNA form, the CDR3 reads TGTGCCAGCAGTCTAGCGGGGGGTCGGGAGACCCAGTACTTC.